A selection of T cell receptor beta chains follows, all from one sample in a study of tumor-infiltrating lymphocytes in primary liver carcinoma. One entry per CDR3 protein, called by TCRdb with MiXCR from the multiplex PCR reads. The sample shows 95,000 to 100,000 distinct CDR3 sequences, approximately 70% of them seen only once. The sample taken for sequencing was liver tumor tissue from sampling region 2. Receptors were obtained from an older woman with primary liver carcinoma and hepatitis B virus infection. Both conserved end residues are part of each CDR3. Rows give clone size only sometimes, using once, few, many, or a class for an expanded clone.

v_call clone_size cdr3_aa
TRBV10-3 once CTISDAGSTNEKLFF
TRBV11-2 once CASGLPGEGETQYF
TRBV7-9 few CASSLGTVQETQYF
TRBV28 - CASSSIATYEQYF
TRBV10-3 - CAISESGTSGEETQYF
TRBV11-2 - CASSLLGDQGVQFF
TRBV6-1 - CASRVTCTGETQYF
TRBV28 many CASRAGGAFNQPQHF
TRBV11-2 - CASSPWTDMQHF
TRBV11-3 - CASSLGGREHEQYF
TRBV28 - CASSLRDNLFF
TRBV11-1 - CTSSPPEAEDSPLHF
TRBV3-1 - CASSQDPGGSYNEQFF
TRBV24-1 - CATSHFGRNNEQFF